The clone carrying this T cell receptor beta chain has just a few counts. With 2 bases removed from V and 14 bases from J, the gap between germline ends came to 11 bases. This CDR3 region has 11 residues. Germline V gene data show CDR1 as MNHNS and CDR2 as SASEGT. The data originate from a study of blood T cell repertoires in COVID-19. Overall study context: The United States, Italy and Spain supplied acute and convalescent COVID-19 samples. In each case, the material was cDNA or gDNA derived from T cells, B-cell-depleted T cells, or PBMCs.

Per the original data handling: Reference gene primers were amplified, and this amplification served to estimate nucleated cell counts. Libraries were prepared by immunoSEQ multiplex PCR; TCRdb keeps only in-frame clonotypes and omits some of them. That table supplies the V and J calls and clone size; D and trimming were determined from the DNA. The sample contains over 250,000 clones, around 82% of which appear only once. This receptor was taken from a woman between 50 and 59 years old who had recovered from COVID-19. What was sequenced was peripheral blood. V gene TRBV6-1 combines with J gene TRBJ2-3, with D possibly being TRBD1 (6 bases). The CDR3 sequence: CASSERVQGYF. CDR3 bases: TGTGCCAGCAGTGAACGTGTACAGGGGTATTTT.